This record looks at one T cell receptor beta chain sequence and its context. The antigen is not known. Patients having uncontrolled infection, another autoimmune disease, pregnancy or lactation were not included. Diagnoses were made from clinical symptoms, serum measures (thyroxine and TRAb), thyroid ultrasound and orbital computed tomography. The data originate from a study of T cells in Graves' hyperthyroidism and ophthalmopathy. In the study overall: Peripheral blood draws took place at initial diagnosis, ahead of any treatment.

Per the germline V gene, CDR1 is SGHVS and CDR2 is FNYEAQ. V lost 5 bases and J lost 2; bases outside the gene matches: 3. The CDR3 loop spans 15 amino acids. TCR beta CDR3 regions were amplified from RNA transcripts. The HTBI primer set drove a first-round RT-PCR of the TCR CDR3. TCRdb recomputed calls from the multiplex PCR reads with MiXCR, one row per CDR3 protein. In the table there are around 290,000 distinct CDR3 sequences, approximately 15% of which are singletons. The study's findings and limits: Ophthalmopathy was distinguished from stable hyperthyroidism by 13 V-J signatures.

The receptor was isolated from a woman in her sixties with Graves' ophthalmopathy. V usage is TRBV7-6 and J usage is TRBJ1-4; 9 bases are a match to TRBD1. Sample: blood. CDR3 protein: CASSIGTGTNEKLFF. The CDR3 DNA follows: TGTGCCAGCAGCATAGGGACAGGGACTAATGAAAAACTGTTTTTT.